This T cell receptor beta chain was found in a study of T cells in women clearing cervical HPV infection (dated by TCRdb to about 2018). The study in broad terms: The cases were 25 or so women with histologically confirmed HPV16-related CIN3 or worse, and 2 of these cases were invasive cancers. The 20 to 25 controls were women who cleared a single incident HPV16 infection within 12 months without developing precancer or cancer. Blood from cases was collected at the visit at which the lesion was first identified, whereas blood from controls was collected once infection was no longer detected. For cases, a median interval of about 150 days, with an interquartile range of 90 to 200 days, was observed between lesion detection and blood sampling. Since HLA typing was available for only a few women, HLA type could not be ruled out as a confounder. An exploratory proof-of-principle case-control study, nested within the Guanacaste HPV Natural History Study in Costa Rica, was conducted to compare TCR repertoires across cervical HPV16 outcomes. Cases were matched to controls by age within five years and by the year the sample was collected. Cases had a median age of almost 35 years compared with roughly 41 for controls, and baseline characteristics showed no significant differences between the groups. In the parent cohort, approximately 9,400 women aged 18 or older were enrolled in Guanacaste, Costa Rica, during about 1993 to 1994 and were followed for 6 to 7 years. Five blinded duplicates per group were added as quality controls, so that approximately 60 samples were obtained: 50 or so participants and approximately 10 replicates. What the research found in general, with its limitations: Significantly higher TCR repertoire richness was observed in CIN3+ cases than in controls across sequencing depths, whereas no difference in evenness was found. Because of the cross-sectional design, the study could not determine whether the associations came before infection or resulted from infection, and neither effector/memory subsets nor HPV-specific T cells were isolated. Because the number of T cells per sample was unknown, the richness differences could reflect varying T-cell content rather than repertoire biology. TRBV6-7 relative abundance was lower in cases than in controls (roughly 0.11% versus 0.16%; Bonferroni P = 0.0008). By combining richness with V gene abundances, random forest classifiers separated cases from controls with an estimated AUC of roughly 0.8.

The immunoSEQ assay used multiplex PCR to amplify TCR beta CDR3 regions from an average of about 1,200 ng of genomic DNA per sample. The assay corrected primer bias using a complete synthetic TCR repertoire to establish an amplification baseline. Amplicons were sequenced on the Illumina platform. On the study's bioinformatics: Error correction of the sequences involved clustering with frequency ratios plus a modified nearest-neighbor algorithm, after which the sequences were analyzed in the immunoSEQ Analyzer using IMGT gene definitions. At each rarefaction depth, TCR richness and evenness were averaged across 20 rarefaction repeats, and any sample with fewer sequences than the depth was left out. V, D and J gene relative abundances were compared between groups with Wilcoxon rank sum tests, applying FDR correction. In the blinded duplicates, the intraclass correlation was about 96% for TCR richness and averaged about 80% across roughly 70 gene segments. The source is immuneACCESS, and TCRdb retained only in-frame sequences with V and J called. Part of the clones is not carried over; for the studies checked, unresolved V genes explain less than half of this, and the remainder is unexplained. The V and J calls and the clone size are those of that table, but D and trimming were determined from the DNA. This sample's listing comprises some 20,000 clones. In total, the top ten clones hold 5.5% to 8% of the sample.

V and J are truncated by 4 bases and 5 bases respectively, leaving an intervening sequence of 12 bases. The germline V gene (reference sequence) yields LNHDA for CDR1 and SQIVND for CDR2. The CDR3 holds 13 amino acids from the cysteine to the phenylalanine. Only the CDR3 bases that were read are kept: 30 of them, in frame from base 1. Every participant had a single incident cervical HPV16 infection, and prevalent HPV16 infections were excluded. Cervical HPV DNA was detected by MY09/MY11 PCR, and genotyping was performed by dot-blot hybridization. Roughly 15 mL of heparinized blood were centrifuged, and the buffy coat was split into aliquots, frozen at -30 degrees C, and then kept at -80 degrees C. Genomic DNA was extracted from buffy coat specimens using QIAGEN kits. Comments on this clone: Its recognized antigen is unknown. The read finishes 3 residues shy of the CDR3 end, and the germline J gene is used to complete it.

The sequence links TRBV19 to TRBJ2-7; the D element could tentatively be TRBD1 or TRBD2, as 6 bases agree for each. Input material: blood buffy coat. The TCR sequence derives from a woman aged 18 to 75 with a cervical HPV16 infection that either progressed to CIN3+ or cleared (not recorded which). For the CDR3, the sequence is CASSKGEEHEQYF. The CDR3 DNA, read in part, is TGTGCCAGTAGTAAGGGGGAGGAGCACGAG. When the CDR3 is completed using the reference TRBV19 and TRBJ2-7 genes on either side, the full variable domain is DGGITQSPKYLFRKEGQNVTLSCEQNLNHDAMYWYRQDPGQGLRLIYYSQIVNDFQKGDIAEGYSVSREKKESFPLTVTSAQKNPTAFYLCASSKGEEHEQYFGPGTRLTVT.